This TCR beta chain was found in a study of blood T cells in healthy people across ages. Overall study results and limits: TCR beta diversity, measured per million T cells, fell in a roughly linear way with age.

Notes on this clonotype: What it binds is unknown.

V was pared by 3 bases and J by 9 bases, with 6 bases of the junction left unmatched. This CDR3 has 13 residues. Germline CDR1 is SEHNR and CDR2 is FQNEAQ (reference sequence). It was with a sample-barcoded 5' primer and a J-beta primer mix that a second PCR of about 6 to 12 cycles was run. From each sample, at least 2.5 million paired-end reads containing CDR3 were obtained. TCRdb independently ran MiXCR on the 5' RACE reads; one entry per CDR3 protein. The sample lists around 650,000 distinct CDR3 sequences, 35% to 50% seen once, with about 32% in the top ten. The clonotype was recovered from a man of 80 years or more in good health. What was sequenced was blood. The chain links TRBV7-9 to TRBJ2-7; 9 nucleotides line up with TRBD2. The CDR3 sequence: CASSLREGDRQYF. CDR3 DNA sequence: TGTGCCAGCAGCTTGCGGGAGGGCGATAGGCAGTACTTC.